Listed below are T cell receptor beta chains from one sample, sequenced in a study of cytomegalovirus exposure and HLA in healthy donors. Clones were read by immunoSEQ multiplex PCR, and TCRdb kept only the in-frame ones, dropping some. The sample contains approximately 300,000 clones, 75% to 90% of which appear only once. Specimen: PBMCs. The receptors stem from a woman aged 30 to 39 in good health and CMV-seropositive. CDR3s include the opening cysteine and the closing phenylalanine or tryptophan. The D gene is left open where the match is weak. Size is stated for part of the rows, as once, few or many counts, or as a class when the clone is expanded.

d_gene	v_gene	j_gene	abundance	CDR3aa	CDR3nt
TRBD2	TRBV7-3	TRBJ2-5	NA	CASSPALGLAAQETQYF	TGTGCCAGCAGCCCTGCCCTTGGACTAGCGGCTCAAGAGACCCAGTACTTC
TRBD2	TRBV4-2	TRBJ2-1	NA	CASSPSGRASEQFF	TGTGCCAGCAGCCCCAGCGGGAGGGCCAGTGAGCAGTTCTTC
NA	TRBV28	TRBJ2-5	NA	CASSLADRRSATQYF	TGTGCCAGCAGTCTTGCGGACAGACGGTCCGCGACCCAGTACTTC
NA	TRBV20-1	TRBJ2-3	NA	CSAPRADTQYF	TGCAGTGCCCCCCGGGCAGATACGCAGTATTTT
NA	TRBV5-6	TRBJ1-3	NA	CASSSGGAFTDSGNTIYF	TGTGCCAGCAGCTCAGGCGGGGCGTTCACCGACTCTGGAAACACCATATATTTT
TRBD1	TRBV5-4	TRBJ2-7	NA	CASSFRQGLYEQYF	TGTGCCAGCAGCTTTAGACAGGGGTTATACGAGCAGTACTTC
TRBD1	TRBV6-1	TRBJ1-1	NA	CASMDRGQANTEAFF	TGTGCCAGCATGGATAGAGGACAGGCTAACACTGAAGCTTTCTTT
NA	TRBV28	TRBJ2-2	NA	CASSSPRRANTGELFF	TGTGCCAGCAGTTCCCCGCGTCGGGCGAACACCGGGGAGCTGTTTTTT
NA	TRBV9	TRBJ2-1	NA	CASSVAPSGGYNEQFF	TGTGCCAGCAGCGTAGCCCCGAGCGGAGGGTACAATGAGCAGTTCTTC
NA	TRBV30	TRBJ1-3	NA	CAWGETGYRNTIYF	TGTGCCTGGGGGGAAACGGGGTATCGAAACACCATATATTTT
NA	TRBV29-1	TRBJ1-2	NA	CSVEDPGGYGYTF	TGCAGCGTTGAAGATCCCGGGGGCTATGGCTACACCTTC
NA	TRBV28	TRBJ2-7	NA	CASSFGGTYEQYF	TGTGCCAGCAGTTTCGGGGGTACCTACGAGCAGTACTTC
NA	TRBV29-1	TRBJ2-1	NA	CSVDGESSYNEQFF	TGCAGCGTTGACGGCGAAAGCTCCTACAATGAGCAGTTCTTC
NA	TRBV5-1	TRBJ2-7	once	CASRQFSGSYEQYF	TGCGCCAGCCGGCAGTTTAGCGGCAGCTACGAGCAGTACTTC
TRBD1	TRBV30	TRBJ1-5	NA	CAWSGGQGWGQPQHF	TGTGCCTGGAGTGGGGGACAGGGCTGGGGTCAGCCCCAGCATTTT
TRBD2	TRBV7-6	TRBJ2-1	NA	CASSLGPQRGGLNNEQFF	TGTGCCAGCAGCTTAGGCCCACAGCGCGGGGGGCTAAACAATGAGCAGTTCTTC